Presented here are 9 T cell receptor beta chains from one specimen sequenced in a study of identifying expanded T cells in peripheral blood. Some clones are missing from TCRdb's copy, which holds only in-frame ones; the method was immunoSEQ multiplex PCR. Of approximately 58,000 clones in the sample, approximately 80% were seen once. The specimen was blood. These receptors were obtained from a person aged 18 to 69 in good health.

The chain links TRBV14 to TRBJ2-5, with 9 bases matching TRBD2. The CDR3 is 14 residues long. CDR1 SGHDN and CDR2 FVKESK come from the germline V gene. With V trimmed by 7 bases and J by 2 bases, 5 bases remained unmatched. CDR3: CASNYAGGQETQYF. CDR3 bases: TGTGCCAGCAACTACGCGGGGGGGCAAGAGACCCAGTACTTC.

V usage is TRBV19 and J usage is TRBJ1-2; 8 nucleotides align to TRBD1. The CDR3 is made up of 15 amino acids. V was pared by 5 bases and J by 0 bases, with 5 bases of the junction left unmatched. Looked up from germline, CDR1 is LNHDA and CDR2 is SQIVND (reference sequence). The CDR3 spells CASSRDRGANYGYTF. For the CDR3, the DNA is TGTGCCAGTAGTCGCGACAGGGGCGCTAACTATGGCTACACCTTC.

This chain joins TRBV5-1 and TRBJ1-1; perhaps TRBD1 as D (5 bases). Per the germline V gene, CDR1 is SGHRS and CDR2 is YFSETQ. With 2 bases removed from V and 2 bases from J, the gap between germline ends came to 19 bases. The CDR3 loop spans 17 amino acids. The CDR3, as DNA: TGCGCCAGCAGCTTCAACGGGGCGCGGACCCTCAACACTGAAGCTTTCTTT. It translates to CASSFNGARTLNTEAFF.

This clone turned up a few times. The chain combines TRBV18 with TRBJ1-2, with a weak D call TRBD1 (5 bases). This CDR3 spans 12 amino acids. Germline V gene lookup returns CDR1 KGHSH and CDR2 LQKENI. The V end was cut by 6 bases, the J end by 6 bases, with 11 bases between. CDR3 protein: CASSLTGDGYTF. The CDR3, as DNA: TGTGCCAGCTCGCTAACAGGCGATGGCTACACCTTC.

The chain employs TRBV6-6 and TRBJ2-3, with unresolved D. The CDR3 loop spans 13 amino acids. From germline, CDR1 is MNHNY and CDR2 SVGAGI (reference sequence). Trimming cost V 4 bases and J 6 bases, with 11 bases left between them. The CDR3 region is CASSLGLSDTQYF. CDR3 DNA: TGTGCCAGCAGTTTAGGGTTATCGGATACGCAGTATTTT.

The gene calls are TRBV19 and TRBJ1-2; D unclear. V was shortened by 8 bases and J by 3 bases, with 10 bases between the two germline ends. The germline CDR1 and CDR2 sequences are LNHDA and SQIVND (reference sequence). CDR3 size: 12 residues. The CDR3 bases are TGTGCCAGTGCCCTCGGCGACTATGGCTACACCTTC. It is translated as CASALGDYGYTF. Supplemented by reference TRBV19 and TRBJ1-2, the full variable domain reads DGGITQSPKYLFRKEGQNVTLSCEQNLNHDAMYWYRQDPGQGLRLIYYSQIVNDFQKGDIAEGYSVSREKKESFPLTVTSAQKNPTAFYLCASALGDYGYTFGSGTRLTVV.

The CDR3 is CASSVEVADTQYF. The CDR3 nucleotides read TGTGCCAGCAGCGTAGAGGTGGCAGATACGCAGTATTTT. V and J are TRBV9 and TRBJ2-3; no clear D gene. V lost 0 bases and J 4 bases, leaving 6 bases between the germline ends. Germline V gives CDR1 SGDLS, CDR2 YYNGEE. This CDR3 has 13 amino acids. Complete variable domain (other parts from reference TRBV9 and TRBJ2-3): DSGVTQTPKHLITATGQRVTLRCSPRSGDLSVYWYQQSLDQGLQFLIQYYNGEERAKGNILERFSAQQFPDLHSELNLSSLELGDSALYFCASSVEVADTQYFGPGTRLTVL.

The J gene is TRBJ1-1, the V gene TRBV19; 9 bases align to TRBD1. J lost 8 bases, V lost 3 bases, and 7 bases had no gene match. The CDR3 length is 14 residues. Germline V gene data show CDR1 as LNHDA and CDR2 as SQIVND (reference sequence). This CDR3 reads CASSIGTGRAEAFF. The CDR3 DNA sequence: TGTGCCAGTAGTATTGGGACAGGGAGGGCGGAAGCTTTCTTT.

The CDR3 DNA sequence: TGTGCCAGCAGCGGAAGGACAGGTGGGGGGGAGACCCAGTACTTC. This gives the protein CASSGRTGGGETQYF. The gene calls are TRBV11-2 and TRBJ2-5; TRBD1 is a possible D gene (7 bases). Germline-derived CDR1 and CDR2 are SGHAT and FQNNGV. This CDR3 spans 15 amino acids. Trimming pared 5 bases from V and 5 bases from J, leaving 18 bases between. Looking up the rest from reference TRBV11-2 and TRBJ2-5 gives the full variable domain: EAGVAQSPRYKIIEKRQSVAFWCNPISGHATLYWYQQILGQGPKLLIQFQNNGVVDDSQLPKDRFSAERLKGVDSTLKIQPAKLEDSAVYLCASSGRTGGGETQYFGPGTRLLVL.